Listed below are T cell receptor beta chains from one sample, sequenced in a study of metastatic and nonmetastatic thyroid tumors. From the PCR reads, TCRdb re-called clones with MiXCR. The sample contains roughly 64,000 clones, 4% to 4.5% of which appear only once. Material: blood. The receptor source for this set is a female donor with papillary thyroid cancer or a benign thyroid nodule (not recorded which). Some clones in this sample may be carry-over from other donors' samples. CDR3s include the opening cysteine and the closing phenylalanine or tryptophan. D genes are given only for firm matches. The size entry is marked missing in some rows and otherwise reads once, few, many or a size class.

V gene,D gene,J gene,clone size,CDR3 DNA,CDR3 protein
TRBV27,.,TRBJ2-7,few,.,CSSSLFLSLSYEQYF
TRBV6-1,TRBD2,TRBJ2-2,many,TGTGCCACCCCGAGGACTAGCGGGAACGGGGAGCTGTTTTTT,CATPRTSGNGELFF
TRBV2,TRBD1,TRBJ1-5,many,TGTGCCAGCCTGGACAGGATAGGGGGGAGCAATCAGCCCCAGCATTTT,CASLDRIGGSNQPQHF
TRBV30,TRBD1,TRBJ1-5,.,TGTGCCTGGAGTGTAGGGACAGGGCGGTATCAGCCCCAGCATTTT,CAWSVGTGRYQPQHF
TRBV28,TRBD1,TRBJ2-7,many,TGTGCCAGCAGCACCCCGGGACAGGCGATCTACGAGCAGTACTTC,CASSTPGQAIYEQYF
TRBV2,.,TRBJ2-7,many,TGTGCCAGCAGGCGAGCTTCCGAGCAGTACTTC,CASRRASEQYF
TRBV24-1,TRBD2,TRBJ2-3,medium-sized,TGTGCCACCAGTGACCCGAGCGGGAGGGGGAAGACAGATACGCAGTATTTT,CATSDPSGRGKTDTQYF
TRBV6-2/TRBV6-3,TRBD2,TRBJ2-1,few,TGTGCCAGCAGCGTCGGGGGTCTAGCGGAACGCAATGAGCAGCTCTTC,CASSVGGLAERNEQLF
TRBV20-1,TRBD1,TRBJ1-2,.,TGCAGTGCTCGGACAGGGGTAGGCTATGGCTACACCTTC,CSARTGVGYGYTF
TRBV5-1,.,TRBJ2-7,.,TGCGCCAGCAGCCGGACAGTAACCTACGAGCAGTACTTC,CASSRTVTYEQYF
TRBV4-1,.,TRBJ2-5,many,TGCGCCAGCAGCCTCGGACTACTCCAAGAGACCCAGTACTTC,CASSLGLLQETQYF
TRBV6-5,.,TRBJ1-1,many,TGTGCCAGCAGTTACTCAGAGGGACCTTTCGGCGGAGCTTTCTTT,CASSYSEGPFGGAFF
TRBV7-2,.,TRBJ1-5,.,TGTGCCAACATCTTATTGGGCCCGGCTAGCAATCAGCCCCAGCATTTT,CANILLGPASNQPQHF
TRBV6-1,.,TRBJ2-6,.,TGTGCCAGCCTAAGAGGCAGGGCCTACTCTGGGGCCAACGTCCTGACTTTC,CASLRGRAYSGANVLTF
TRBV5-1,TRBD1,TRBJ1-2,.,TGCGCCAGCTCGGAGGGGACAGGGGGGCAAACCTATGGCTACACCTTC,CASSEGTGGQTYGYTF
TRBV6-2/TRBV6-3,TRBD1,TRBJ2-5,few,TGTGCCAGCAGTTCCGGGACAGAGAGGGTAGAGACCCAGTACTTC,CASSSGTERVETQYF
TRBV20-1,TRBD1,TRBJ1-4,many,TGCAGTGCTAGAGAACAGGGACAGGGGTTTGAAAAACTGTTTTTT,CSAREQGQGFEKLFF
TRBV19,.,TRBJ2-7,many,TGTGCCAGTAGTAATAACGGGAGAGACGAGCAGTACTTC,CASSNNGRDEQYF
TRBV12-3/TRBV12-4,.,TRBJ2-5,few,TGTGCCAGCAGTCATGGGATCCAAGAGACCCAGTACTTC,CASSHGIQETQYF
TRBV19,.,TRBJ1-2,many,TGTGCCAGTAAACAGACCGGGGGCTACACCTTT,CASKQTGGYTF
TRBV19,.,TRBJ1-5,many,TGTGCCAGTAGTATGGCGCACCGCGATCAGCCCCAGCATTTT,CASSMAHRDQPQHF
TRBV6-1,TRBD2,TRBJ2-7,.,TGTGCCAGCAGACGAGGGACTAGCGACGCCTACGAGCAGTACTTC,CASRRGTSDAYEQYF
TRBV28,.,TRBJ1-2,many,TGTGCCAGCAGTTTGGGGACCGGCTATGGCTACACCTTC,CASSLGTGYGYTF
TRBV7-8,TRBD1,TRBJ2-5,.,TGTGCCAGCAGCTTAGTTTCGACAGGGTCGGCAGCAGAGACCCAGTACTTC,CASSLVSTGSAAETQYF
TRBV12-3/TRBV12-4,.,TRBJ2-2,.,TGTGTCAGCATTAAGACAGGGAACACCGGGGAGCTGTTTTTT,CVSIKTGNTGELFF
TRBV28,TRBD1,TRBJ1-2,.,TGTGCCAGCAGTCCACCTGGACAGGGGGGAATGCTAACCAGCTACACCTTC,CASSPPGQGGMLTSYTF
TRBV13,.,TRBJ1-2,many,TGTGCCAGCAGCCGGCCCAGTGGGGATGGCTACACCTTC,CASSRPSGDGYTF
TRBV7-7,.,TRBJ2-2,few,TGTGCTAGCAGCTTAGCGATAGGGACCGGGGAGCTGTTTTTT,CASSLAIGTGELFF
TRBV2,.,TRBJ2-7,medium-sized,TGTGCCGGACGAGGACTTAGCTACGAGCAGTACTTC,CAGRGLSYEQYF
TRBV30,.,TRBJ2-5,many,TGTGCCTGGACCAGGTGGGGGGATGAGACCCAGTACTTC,CAWTRWGDETQYF
TRBV27,.,TRBJ2-1,.,TGTGCCAGCAGCCAAAATCTAGGAAATGAGCAGTTCTTC,CASSQNLGNEQFF
TRBV20-1,TRBD1,TRBJ1-5,many,TGCAGTGCAGCCCCACTGACAGGGGACCAGCCCCAGCATTTT,CSAAPLTGDQPQHF
TRBV9,TRBD2,TRBJ2-3,many,TGTGCCAGCAGCGTGGGGGAGCGGGGGGCAGATACGCAGTATTTT,CASSVGERGADTQYF
TRBV10-3,.,TRBJ1-2,.,TGTGCCATCAGTGGAGCAGCAAACAACTATGGCTACACCTTC,CAISGAANNYGYTF
TRBV7-8,.,TRBJ1-6,many,TGTGCCAGCAGCTTAGTCGGACAGAATAATTCACCCCTCCACTTT,CASSLVGQNNSPLHF
TRBV4-1,TRBD1,TRBJ1-2,few,TGCGCCAGCAGCCAAGGAGACAGGGACTATGGCTACACCTTC,CASSQGDRDYGYTF
TRBV6-2/TRBV6-3,TRBD2,TRBJ2-7,few,TGTGCCACCACTAGCGGGAGGTCCTACGAGCAGTACTTC,CATTSGRSYEQYF
TRBV20-1,.,TRBJ2-7,many,TGCAGTGCTAGTGGAGGGGGGACTTACGAGCAGTACTTC,CSASGGGTYEQYF
TRBV3-1,TRBD1,TRBJ1-2,many,TGTGCCAGCAGCTCCGGGACAGGTCAGGGCTACACCTTC,CASSSGTGQGYTF
TRBV2,.,TRBJ2-2,few,TGTGCCAGCAGGAGACAGAAAGCAGCCGGGGAGCTGTTTTTT,CASRRQKAAGELFF
TRBV6-1,.,TRBJ2-1,.,TGTGCCAGCATCCCCCCCGGGCAAGGAGGCGGTGAGCAGTTCTTC,CASIPPGQGGGEQFF
TRBV6-4,.,TRBJ2-1,many,TGTGCCAGCAGTGCTCTGGGGCAGCGCTCCTACAATGAGCAGTTCTTC,CASSALGQRSYNEQFF
TRBV6-1,.,TRBJ1-2,few,TGTGCCAGCATCCGCGACAGCAACTATGGCTACACCTTC,CASIRDSNYGYTF
TRBV5-1,.,TRBJ2-2,many,TGCGCCAGCAGCTTGGGACTCCCGGGGACCGGGGAGCTGTTTTTT,CASSLGLPGTGELFF
TRBV6-1,TRBD2,TRBJ2-7,many,TGTGCCAGCAGTTCTAAACTAGCGGGAGTCTACGAGCAGTACTTC,CASSSKLAGVYEQYF
TRBV6-1,.,TRBJ1-5,many,TGTGCCAGCAGTGACGCCAGGCTTAGGCAGCCCCAGCATTTT,CASSDARLRQPQHF
TRBV6-6,TRBD1,TRBJ1-1,.,TGTGCCAGCAGTTACGTCGGGACAGGCAACACTGAAGCTTTCTTT,CASSYVGTGNTEAFF
TRBV27,.,TRBJ2-2,many,TGTGCCAGCAGTTTAGCAGGGGTCCACCGAAGCACCGGGGAGCTGTTTTTT,CASSLAGVHRSTGELFF
TRBV5-1,.,TRBJ1-3,many,TGCGCCAGCAGCTTGGGAACGGTGGGAAACACCATATATTTT,CASSLGTVGNTIYF
TRBV7-9,.,TRBJ2-7,.,TGTGCCAGCAACGGGCAGGGGCACTACGAGCAGTACTTC,CASNGQGHYEQYF
TRBV28,.,TRBJ1-1,.,TGTGCCAGCAGGACTATACACCTGAACACTGAAGCTTTCTTT,CASRTIHLNTEAFF